The clone carrying this TCR beta chain has just a few counts. Amplification of TCR beta used genomic DNA extracted from peripheral blood. This entry comes from a study of T cell repertoires in aging, cancer and after chemotherapy. A mixed TRB-A/B primer pool amplified rearranged TRB by multiplex touch-down PCR. TCRdb re-derived calls from the multiplex PCR reads in MiXCR, one entry per CDR3 protein. The sample has about 13,000 distinct CDR3 sequences; roughly 25% are singletons. The TCR was taken from a human donor in good health. Sequencing input: blood.

CDR3 sequence: CSARGGHRSSGNTIYF. The DNA for the CDR3 is TGCAGTGCTAGGGGGGGACACAGGAGCTCTGGAAACACCATATATTTT. This chain uses TRBV20-1 with TRBJ1-3; possibly TRBD1 for D (6 bases). The CDR3 is 16 amino acids. With 3 bases removed from V and 0 bases from J, the gap between germline ends came to 15 bases. The V gene's germline CDR1 is DFQATT and CDR2 SNEGSKA (reference sequence).